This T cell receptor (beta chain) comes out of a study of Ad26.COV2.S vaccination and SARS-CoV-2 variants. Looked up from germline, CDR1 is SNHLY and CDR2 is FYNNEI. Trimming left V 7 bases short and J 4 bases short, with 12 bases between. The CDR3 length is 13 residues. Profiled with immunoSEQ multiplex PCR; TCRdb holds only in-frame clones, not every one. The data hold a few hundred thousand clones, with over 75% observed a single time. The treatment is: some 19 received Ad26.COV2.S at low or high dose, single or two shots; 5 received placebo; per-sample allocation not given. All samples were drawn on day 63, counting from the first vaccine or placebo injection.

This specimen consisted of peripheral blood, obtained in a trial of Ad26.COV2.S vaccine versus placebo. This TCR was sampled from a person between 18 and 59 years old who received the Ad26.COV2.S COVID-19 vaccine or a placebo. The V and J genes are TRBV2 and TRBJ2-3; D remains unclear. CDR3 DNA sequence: TGTGCCAGCATCCCAGAGGTGGCAGATACGCAGTATTTT. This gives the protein CASIPEVADTQYF.